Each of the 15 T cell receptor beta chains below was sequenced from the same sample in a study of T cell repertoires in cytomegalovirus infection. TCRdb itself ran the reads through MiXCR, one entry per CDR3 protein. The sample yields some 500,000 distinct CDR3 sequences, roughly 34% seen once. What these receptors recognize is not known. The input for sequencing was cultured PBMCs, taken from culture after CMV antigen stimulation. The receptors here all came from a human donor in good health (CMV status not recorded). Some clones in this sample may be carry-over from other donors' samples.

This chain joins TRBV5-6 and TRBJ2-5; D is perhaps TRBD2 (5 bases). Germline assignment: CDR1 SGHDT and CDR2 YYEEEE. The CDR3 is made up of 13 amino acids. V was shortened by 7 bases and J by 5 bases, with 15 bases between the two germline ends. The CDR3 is CASHNDYDETQYF. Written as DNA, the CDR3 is TGTGCCAGCCATAACGACTATGACGAGACCCAGTACTTC.

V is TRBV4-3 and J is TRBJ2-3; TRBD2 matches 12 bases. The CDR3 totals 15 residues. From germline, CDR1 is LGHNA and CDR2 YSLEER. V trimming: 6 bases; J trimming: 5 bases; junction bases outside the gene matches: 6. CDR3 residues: CASSPLAGGGDTQYF. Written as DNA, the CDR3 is TGCGCCAGCAGTCCTCTAGCGGGAGGGGGAGATACGCAGTATTTT.

The CDR3 nucleotides are TGTGCCAGCAGTTTAGTGGGGTTCGACTATGGCTACACCTTC. Translation: CASSLVGFDYGYTF. The chain couples TRBV28 to TRBJ1-2; D is uncertain. CDR1 and CDR2 (germline): MDHEN, SYDVKM. V was clipped by 2 bases and J by 3 bases, with 10 bases between them. The CDR3 is made up of 14 amino acids.

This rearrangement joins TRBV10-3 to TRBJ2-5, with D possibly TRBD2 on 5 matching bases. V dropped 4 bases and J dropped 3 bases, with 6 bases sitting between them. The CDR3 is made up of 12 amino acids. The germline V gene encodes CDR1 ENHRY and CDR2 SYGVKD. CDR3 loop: CAISGREETQYF. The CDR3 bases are TGTGCCATCAGTGGGCGGGAAGAGACCCAGTACTTC.

For the CDR3, the DNA is TGTGCCAGCAGCCCGTTTGGGGCGACTGAAGCTTTCTTT. As protein: CASSPFGATEAFF. This rearrangement joins TRBV7-2 to TRBJ1-1; D perhaps matches TRBD1 (5 bases). Trimming stripped 5 bases from V and 5 bases from J, with 12 bases between. The CDR3 covers 13 residues. Germline values: CDR1 SGHTA, CDR2 FQGNSA.

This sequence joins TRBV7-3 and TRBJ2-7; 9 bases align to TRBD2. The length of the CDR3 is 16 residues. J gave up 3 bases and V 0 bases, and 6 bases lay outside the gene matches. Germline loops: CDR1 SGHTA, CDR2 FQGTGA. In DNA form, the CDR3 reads TGTGCCAGCAGCTTAACGGAGCGGGGGGTGTTCTACGAGCAGTACTTC. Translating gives CASSLTERGVFYEQYF.

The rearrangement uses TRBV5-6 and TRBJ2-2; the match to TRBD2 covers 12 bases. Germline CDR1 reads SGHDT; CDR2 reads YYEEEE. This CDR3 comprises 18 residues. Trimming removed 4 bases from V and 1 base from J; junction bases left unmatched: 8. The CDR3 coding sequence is TGTGCCAGCAGCCGCCGGACTAGCGGGAACTGGAACACCGGGGAGCTGTTTTTT. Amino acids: CASSRRTSGNWNTGELFF.

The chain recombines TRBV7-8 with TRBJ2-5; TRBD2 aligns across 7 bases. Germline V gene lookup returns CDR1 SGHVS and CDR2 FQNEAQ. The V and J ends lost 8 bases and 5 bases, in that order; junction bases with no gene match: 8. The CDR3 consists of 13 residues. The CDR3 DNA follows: TGTGCCAGCTGGGTGGGAGGGCGGGAGACCCAGTACTTC. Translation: CASWVGGRETQYF.

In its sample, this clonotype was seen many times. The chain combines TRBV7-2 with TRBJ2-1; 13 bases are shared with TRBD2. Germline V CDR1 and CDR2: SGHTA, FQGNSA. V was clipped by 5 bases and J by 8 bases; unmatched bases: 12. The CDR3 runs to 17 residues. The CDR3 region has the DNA TGTGCCAGCAGCCCCGCCGGGACTAGCGGGATTTGGGATGAGCAGTTCTTC. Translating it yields CASSPAGTSGIWDEQFF. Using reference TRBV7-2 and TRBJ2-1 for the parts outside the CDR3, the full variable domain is GAGVSQSPSNKVTEKGKDVELRCDPISGHTALYWYRQSLGQGLEFLIYFQGNSAPDKSGLPSDRFSAERTGGSVSTLTIQRTQQEDSAVYLCASSPAGTSGIWDEQFFGPGTRLTVL.

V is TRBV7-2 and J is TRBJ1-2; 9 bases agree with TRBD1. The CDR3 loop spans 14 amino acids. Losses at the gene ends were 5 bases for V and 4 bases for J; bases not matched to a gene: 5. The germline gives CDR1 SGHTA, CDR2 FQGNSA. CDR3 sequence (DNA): TGTGCCAGCAGCGGGGGACAGGGAAGCTATGGCTACACCTTC. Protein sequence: CASSGGQGSYGYTF.

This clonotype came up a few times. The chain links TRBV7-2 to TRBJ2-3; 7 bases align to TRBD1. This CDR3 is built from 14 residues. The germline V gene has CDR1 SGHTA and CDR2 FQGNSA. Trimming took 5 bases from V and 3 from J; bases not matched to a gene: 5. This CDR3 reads CASSPGTVTDTQYF. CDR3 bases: TGTGCCAGCAGCCCAGGGACAGTTACAGATACGCAGTATTTT. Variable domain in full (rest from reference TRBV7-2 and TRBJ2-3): GAGVSQSPSNKVTEKGKDVELRCDPISGHTALYWYRQSLGQGLEFLIYFQGNSAPDKSGLPSDRFSAERTGGSVSTLTIQRTQQEDSAVYLCASSPGTVTDTQYFGPGTRLTVL.

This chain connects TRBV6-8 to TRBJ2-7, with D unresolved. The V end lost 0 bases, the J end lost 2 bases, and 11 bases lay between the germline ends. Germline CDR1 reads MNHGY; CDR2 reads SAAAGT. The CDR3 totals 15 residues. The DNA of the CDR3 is TGTGCCAGCAGTTACTCGCACGCAGGTCCCTACGAGCAGTACGTC. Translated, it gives CASSYSHAGPYEQYV.

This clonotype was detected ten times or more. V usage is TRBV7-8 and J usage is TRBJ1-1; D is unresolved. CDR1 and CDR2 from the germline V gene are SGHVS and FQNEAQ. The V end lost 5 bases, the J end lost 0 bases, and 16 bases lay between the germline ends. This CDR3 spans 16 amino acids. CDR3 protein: CASSLKRLTMNTEAFF. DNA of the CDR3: TGTGCCAGCAGCCTGAAACGGTTGACGATGAACACTGAAGCTTTCTTT. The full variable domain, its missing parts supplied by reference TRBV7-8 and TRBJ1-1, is GAGVSQSPRYKVAKRGQDVALRCDPISGHVSLFWYQQALGQGPEFLTYFQNEAQLDKSGLPSDRFFAERPEGSVSTLKIQRTQQEDSAVYLCASSLKRLTMNTEAFFGQGTRLTVV.

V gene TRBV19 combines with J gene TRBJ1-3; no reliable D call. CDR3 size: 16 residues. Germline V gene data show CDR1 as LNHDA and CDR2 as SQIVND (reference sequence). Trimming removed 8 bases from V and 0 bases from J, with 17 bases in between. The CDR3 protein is CASVTTRRFSGNTIYF. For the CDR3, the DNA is TGTGCCAGTGTCACCACCCGCCGGTTCTCTGGAAACACCATATATTTT.

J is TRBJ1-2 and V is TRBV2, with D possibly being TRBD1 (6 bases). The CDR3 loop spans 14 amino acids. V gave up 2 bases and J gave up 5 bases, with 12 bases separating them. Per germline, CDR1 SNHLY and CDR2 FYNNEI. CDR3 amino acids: CASSETGTEYGYTF. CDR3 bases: TGTGCCAGCAGTGAAACAGGGACGGAGTATGGCTACACCTTC.